One sample yielded the 5 T cell receptor beta chains listed below, sequenced in a study of T cells in Graves' hyperthyroidism and ophthalmopathy. The investigators amplified TCR beta CDR3 regions from RNA transcripts. With the HTBI primer set, the TCR CDR3 went through a first round of RT-PCR. TCRdb called the multiplex PCR reads again in MiXCR, with one record for every CDR3 protein. The sample shows hundreds of thousands of distinct CDR3 sequences, approximately 13% of them seen only once. Sequenced sample: blood. The receptors come from a woman between 18 and 29 years old with Graves' hyperthyroidism.

V usage is TRBV28 and J usage is TRBJ2-5; 7 bases map to TRBD1. This CDR3 spans 14 amino acids. The V gene end was trimmed by 6 bases and the J gene end by 7 bases; junction bases not matched to a gene: 11. Germline-derived CDR1 and CDR2 are MDHEN and SYDVKM. As DNA, the CDR3 is TGTGCCAGCAGCCTTACGACAGGGCTGGGGACCCAGTACTTC. This codes for CASSLTTGLGTQYF.

This clonotype was seen many times. The chain carries TRBV20-1 and TRBJ2-7; 12 bases are shared with TRBD1. J was trimmed by 7 bases and V by 5 bases; bases with no gene match: 12. Germline V gene lookup returns CDR1 DFQATT and CDR2 SNEGSKA (reference sequence). CDR3 length: 15 residues. The CDR3, as DNA: TGCAGTGCTTACTCTCCGGGACAGGGGGCATGGGAGCAGTACTTC. It yields the protein CSAYSPGQGAWEQYF.

CDR3 region: CASSPGGTGSTEQYF. DNA for the CDR3: TGTGCCAGCAGTCCAGGCGGGACAGGTAGTACCGAGCAGTACTTC. The chain recombines TRBV28 with TRBJ2-7; 8 bases are shared with TRBD1. From germline, CDR1 is MDHEN and CDR2 SYDVKM. This CDR3 is 15 amino acids long. V was clipped by 5 bases and J by 6 bases; unmatched bases: 12.

In this sample, this clonotype turned up many times. The chain recombines TRBV11-2 with TRBJ2-7; D may correspond to TRBD1 or TRBD2 (5 bases each). The CDR3 is made up of 16 amino acids. Trimming cost V 1 base and J 2 bases, with 15 bases left between them. Germline CDR1 reads SGHAT; CDR2 reads FQNNGV. CDR3 residues: CASSLASPRGPYEQYF. CDR3 nucleotides: TGTGCCAGCAGCTTAGCGTCCCCTCGGGGCCCCTACGAGCAGTACTTC.

This clonotype occurred many times. The genes are TRBV12-3 or TRBV12-4 and TRBJ2-1, with 10 bases lining up with TRBD2. CDR3 size: 14 residues. Trimming cost V 3 bases and J 6 bases; bases outside gene matches: 2. The CDR3 nucleotides are TGTGCCAGCAGTTTGGCTAGCGGGAGCAATGAGCAGTTCTTC. Amino acid sequence: CASSLASGSNEQFF.